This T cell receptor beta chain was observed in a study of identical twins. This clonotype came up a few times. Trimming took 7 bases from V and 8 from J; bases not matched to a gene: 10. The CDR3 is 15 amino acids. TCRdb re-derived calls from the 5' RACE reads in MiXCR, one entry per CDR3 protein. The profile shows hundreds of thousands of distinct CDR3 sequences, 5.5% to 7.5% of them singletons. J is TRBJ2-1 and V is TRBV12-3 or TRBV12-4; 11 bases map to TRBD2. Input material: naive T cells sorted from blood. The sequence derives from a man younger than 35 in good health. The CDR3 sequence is CASTETSGISDEQFF. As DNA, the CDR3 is TGTGCCAGCACCGAGACTAGCGGGATCAGCGATGAGCAGTTCTTC.